These 8 T cell receptor beta chains share one sample of origin, sequenced in a study of T cell repertoires in cytomegalovirus infection. No antigens are known for them. MiXCR, applied by TCRdb to the reads, yields one record per CDR3 protein. The data hold more than 250,000 distinct CDR3 sequences, with 20% to 25% observed a single time. Sequencing used cultured PBMCs, obtained from culture after CMV antigen stimulation. These receptors originate from a human donor in good health (CMV status not recorded). Some clones in this sample may be carry-over from other donors' samples.

The genes are TRBV11-3 and TRBJ2-1, with TRBD2 matching 7 bases. Germline-derived CDR1 and CDR2 are SGHNT and YENEEA. This CDR3 is 13 amino acids long. The trim removed 5 bases at V and 6 bases at J, leaving 4 bases unmatched. The CDR3 region is CASSSGIFNEQFF. In DNA, the CDR3 is TGTGCCAGCAGCAGCGGGATCTTCAATGAGCAGTTCTTC.

CDR3 sequence: CASNRGQGGYTF. CDR3 nucleotide sequence: TGTGCCAGCAATCGGGGGCAAGGTGGCTACACCTTC. This chain connects TRBV6-5 to TRBJ1-2; D possibly corresponds to TRBD1 (6 bases). The CDR3 loop spans 12 amino acids. Trimming took 7 bases from V and 7 from J, leaving 13 bases between them. Germline-derived CDR1 and CDR2 are MNHEY and SVGAGI.

This chain links TRBV5-6 with TRBJ2-7; D might be TRBD1 or TRBD2, each matching 5 bases. Per germline, CDR1 SGHDT and CDR2 YYEEEE. V lost 3 bases and J 6 bases, leaving 10 bases between the germline ends. This CDR3 region has 12 residues. CDR3 amino acids: CASSSGTGEQYV. DNA for the CDR3: TGTGCCAGCAGCTCCGGGACGGGCGAGCAGTACGTC.

This clonotype appeared a few times. The V and J genes are TRBV12-3 or TRBV12-4 and TRBJ2-2; the match to TRBD2 covers 13 bases. The CDR3 consists of 17 residues. With V trimmed by 7 bases and J by 4 bases, 9 bases remained unmatched. The CDR3 DNA reads as TGTGCCAGCATCGGAAGACTAGCGGGAGGAGCCACCGGGGAGCTGTTTTTT. This sequence encodes CASIGRLAGGATGELFF.

This clonotype was seen repeatedly, ten times or more. This CDR3 is CAGGPPGTDTQYF. For the CDR3, the DNA is TGTGCCGGCGGCCCCCCAGGCACAGATACGCAGTATTTT. This rearrangement joins TRBV6-1 to TRBJ2-3; D gene unclear. The CDR3 consists of 13 residues. Trimming took 11 bases from V and 1 from J, leaving 13 bases between them. The germline gives CDR1 MNHNS, CDR2 SASEGT.

This clonotype came up many times. This chain joins TRBV7-2 and TRBJ2-3, with D possibly TRBD2 on 5 matching bases. V was pared by 2 bases and J by 0 bases, with 9 bases between. The CDR3 length is 15 residues. Per germline, CDR1 SGHTA and CDR2 FQGNSA. CDR3 sequence: CASSLQRTSTDTQYF. The CDR3 bases are TGTGCCAGCAGCTTACAGAGGACTAGCACAGATACGCAGTATTTT.

There are a few counts of this clonotype. The chain links TRBV27 to TRBJ2-3; TRBD2 matches 8 bases. The CDR3 sequence is 16 residues long. Per the germline V gene, CDR1 is MNHEY and CDR2 is SMNVEV (reference sequence). V was clipped by 4 bases and J by 0 bases; unmatched bases: 6. The CDR3, as DNA: TGTGCCAGCAGTTCTTGGGCGGGAGGAAGCACAGATACGCAGTATTTT. Protein: CASSSWAGGSTDTQYF.

This clonotype occurred a few times. The chain is built from TRBV7-2 and TRBJ1-4; the D gene is possibly TRBD1 (6 bases). The CDR3 contains 15 residues. The germline CDR1 and CDR2 sequences are SGHTA and FQGNSA. V lost 4 bases and J lost 8, with 17 bases in between. DNA of the CDR3: TGTGCCAGCAGCTCCCGGGGGCCCACCCAGGAAAAACTGTTTTTT. It specifies CASSSRGPTQEKLFF.